The following is a T cell receptor (beta chain) sequence with its context. Its target is unknown. This entry belongs to a study of T cell clones after liver transplantation. About the research overall: Post-transplant blood was tracked for graft-donor-reactive T cell clones identified in a pre-transplant mixed lymphocyte reaction. Samples came pre-transplant, pre-randomization before withdrawal, and post-randomization after withdrawal ended.

Study-level points and caveats: Graft donor-reactive T cells possibly entered the graft instead of undergoing deletion. In two subjects, few donor cells limited the measurable donor-reactive repertoire.

The CDR3 loop spans 14 amino acids. The germline V and J ends were trimmed by 4 bases and 8 bases, with 20 bases remaining between them. The germline CDR1 and CDR2 sequences are GTSNPN and SVGIG (reference sequence). This table comes from immunoSEQ multiplex PCR, and its TCRdb copy is limited to in-frame clones, with some not included. The repertoire holds around 70,000 clones, with over 90% as singletons. The material was CD4+ T cells from blood, obtained roughly 25 months after liver transplant. The V and J genes are TRBV30 and TRBJ1-2; D gene uncertain. The receptor comes from a human patient who received a liver transplant. Some of these T cells may belong to the graft donor. The CDR3 sequence is CAWTAQITSRGYTF. CDR3 sequence (DNA): TGTGCCTGGACGGCTCAGATAACCTCTAGGGGCTACACCTTC. Supplemented by reference TRBV30 and TRBJ1-2, the full variable domain reads SQTIHQWPATLVQPVGSPLSLECTVEGTSNPNLYWYRQAAGRGLQLLFYSVGIGQISSEVPQNLSASRPQDRQFILSSKKLLLSDSGFYLCAWTAQITSRGYTFGSGTRLTVV.